This TCR beta chain was found in a study of T cell responses to AZD1222 COVID-19 vaccine. Concerning this clone: Its antigen remains unidentified.

Study results and caveats: Only 5 to 7 individuals given AZD1222 were seropositive at baseline. Donors, mostly white British, included more females; clonal diversity was possibly underestimated. In all cases, repertoires were sampled only after the peak T cell response.

TCRdb keeps only in-frame clones here, not all; method: immunoSEQ multiplex PCR. The data contain under 30,000 clones, around nine tenths of them singletons. Germline loops: CDR1 MDHEN, CDR2 SYDVKM. This CDR3 has 17 residues. Trimming removed 5 bases from V and 2 bases from J; junction bases left unmatched: 10. This specimen consisted of peripheral blood, obtained 28 days after the second AZD1222 dose. The origin of this receptor is an adult who received the AZD1222 COVID-19 vaccine. The chain is built from TRBV28 and TRBJ1-4; 8 bases fit TRBD1. For the CDR3, the DNA is TGTGCCAGCAGTCCGCGACAGGGGAGGGCGACTAATGAAAAACTGTTTTTT. It yields the protein CASSPRQGRATNEKLFF.